Given below is one TCR beta chain in context. This entry comes from a study of blood T cells in healthy people across ages. A second PCR of roughly 7 to 11 cycles used a sample-barcoded 5' primer and a J-beta primer mix. Each cDNA molecule was tagged by a template-switch adaptor that had 12 random nucleotides. MiXCR, applied by TCRdb to the 5' RACE reads, yields one record per CDR3 protein. The sample has more than 700,000 distinct CDR3 sequences; 50% to 65% are singletons. Total RNA, at least 5.5 micrograms per sample, came from PBMCs. The CDR3 is 12 residues long. V was trimmed by 7 bases and J by 7 bases, leaving 13 bases between them. Germline loops: CDR1 DFQATT, CDR2 SNEGSKA (reference sequence).

Specimen: blood. The TCR sequence derives from a man at least 80 years old in good health. This rearrangement joins TRBV20-1 to TRBJ1-4, with D possibly matching TRBD1 (5 bases). The CDR3, as DNA: TGCAGTGTCTTGGGGACTGGTGAAAAACTGTTTTTT. It translates to CSVLGTGEKLFF.